Each of the 6 T cell receptor beta chains below was sequenced from the same sample in a study of regulatory T cells in long-lasting Graves disease. Time point meaning: newly diagnosed GD, antithyroid drugs for less than 3 months. Construction of the TCR library relied on RNA isolated from PBMCs. In building TCR beta libraries, iRepertoire HTBI primers were used together with Arm-PCR of CDR3 regions. MiXCR was run by TCRdb on the multiplex PCR reads, yielding one entry per CDR3 protein. The profile shows 350,000 to 500,000 distinct CDR3 sequences, 14% of them singletons. This sample also appeared in a second study, on T cells in Graves' hyperthyroidism and ophthalmopathy.

The sequences come from peripheral blood mononuclear cells (PBMCs), collected at new diagnosis, from a patient treated with antithyroid drugs. These receptors were obtained from a woman aged 45-59 years with Graves disease.

This clonotype was counted a few times. The gene calls are TRBV28 and TRBJ1-5; TRBD1 aligns across 10 bases. Germline V gene lookup returns CDR1 MDHEN and CDR2 SYDVKM. V dropped 2 bases and J dropped 7; count of bases not matched to a gene: 5. The CDR3 is 15 residues long. CDR3 coding DNA: TGTGCCAGCAGTTTAATGACAGGGGGCTGGCAGCCCCAGCATTTT. Protein sequence: CASSLMTGGWQPQHF.

This clonotype was recorded many times. V usage is TRBV30 and J usage is TRBJ2-7; D might be TRBD1 or TRBD2, each matching 5 bases. V dropped 5 bases and J dropped 3 bases, with 5 bases sitting between them. This CDR3 has 10 residues. From germline, CDR1 is GTSNPN and CDR2 SVGIG (reference sequence). The CDR3 DNA reads as TGTGCCTGGGGGGGCTACGAGCAGTACTTC. Its translation: CAWGGYEQYF.

The chain recombines TRBV2 with TRBJ1-1, with D unclear. V shed 2 bases and J shed 2 bases, with 12 bases lying between them. Germline-derived CDR1 and CDR2 are SNHLY and FYNNEI. CDR3 length: 15 residues. Here the CDR3 DNA reads TGTGCCAGCAGTGAATCGGGGATGCCAAACACTGAAGCTTTCTTT. It encodes CASSESGMPNTEAFF.

In regard to this clonotype: A much larger clone lies one base from this, so it may be a read error. This chain uses TRBV6-2 or TRBV6-3 with TRBJ2-5; either TRBD1 or TRBD2 may supply D (5 bases each). Trimming stripped 5 bases from V and 11 bases from J, with 18 bases between. CDR1 is MNHEY, CDR2 SVGEGT, per germline. The CDR3 sequence is 13 residues long. The CDR3 loop reads CASSTRQLGEQYF. In nucleotides, the CDR3 is TGTGCCAGCAGTACGAGACAGCTGGGGGAGCAGTACTTC.

In this sample, this clonotype turned up many times. The CDR3 region has the DNA TGCAGTGCTGATTACGTTTCGCTTGGGGTGGATAGCGGCTACACCTTC. This translates into CSADYVSLGVDSGYTF. This chain links TRBV20-1 with TRBJ1-2, with no clear D. V gave up 5 bases and J gave up 8 bases, with 27 bases separating them. The CDR3 contains 16 residues. CDR1 is DFQATT and CDR2 is SNEGSKA in the germline V gene (reference sequence).

This clonotype was seen ten or more times. The V and J genes are TRBV28 and TRBJ2-1, with 7 bases identical to TRBD2. The CDR3 spans 15 residues. Looked up from germline, CDR1 is MDHEN and CDR2 is SYDVKM. Trimming took 4 bases from V and 2 from J; bases not matched to a gene: 5. CDR3 bases: TGTGCCAGCAGTTATGGGGGAGGGCCCTACAATGAGCAGTTCTTC. This sequence encodes CASSYGGGPYNEQFF. The entire variable domain, with the rest obtained from reference TRBV28 and TRBJ2-1, is as follows: DVKVTQSSRYLVKRTGEKVFLECVQDMDHENMFWYRQDPGLGLRLIYFSYDVKMKEKGDIPEGYSVSREKKERFSLILESASTNQTSMYLCASSYGGGPYNEQFFGPGTRLTVL.